The 27 T cell receptor beta chains reported below all come from one sample, sequenced in a study of blood T cell repertoires in COVID-19. Data came from immunoSEQ multiplex PCR; TCRdb stores just in-frame clones and leaves some out. The data hold roughly 180,000 clones, with approximately 87% observed a single time. The sequenced sample consisted of peripheral blood. These receptors originate from a man between 65 and 85 years old with active or convalescent COVID-19.

The chain employs TRBV7-2 and TRBJ1-2; D call uncertain. The CDR3 runs to 14 residues. V was pared by 5 bases and J by 7 bases, with 17 bases between. Germline loops: CDR1 SGHTA, CDR2 FQGNSA. The CDR3 DNA is TGTGCCAGCAGCCCCCAGACCGCCACGGGTGGCTACACCTTC. Its protein product is CASSPQTATGGYTF.

The chain carries TRBV5-4 and TRBJ1-1, with D perhaps TRBD1 (5 bases). Looked up from germline, CDR1 is SGHNT and CDR2 is YYREEE (reference sequence). V was shortened by 4 bases and J by 0 bases, with 13 bases between the two germline ends. This CDR3 is built from 15 residues. The CDR3 reads CASSPGSRVNTEAFF. CDR3 bases: TGTGCCAGCAGCCCCGGGAGCAGGGTGAACACTGAAGCTTTCTTT.

As for this clone: This specimen includes other DNA sequences encoding the same CDR3. The J gene is TRBJ1-1, the V gene TRBV3-1 (or the pseudogene TRBV3-2); a possible D gene is TRBD1 (5 bases). CDR1 and CDR2 (germline): LGHDT, YNNKEL (reference sequence). The CDR3 runs to 11 residues. V dropped 8 bases and J dropped 5 bases, with 9 bases sitting between them. CDR3 loop: CASRGGTEAFF. Here the CDR3 DNA reads TGTGCCAGCCGGGGGGGGACTGAAGCTTTCTTT.

The V call is TRBV19, the J call TRBJ2-3; 12 nucleotides line up with TRBD2. The germline CDR1 and CDR2 sequences are LNHDA and SQIVND (reference sequence). J gave up 4 bases and V 7 bases, and 9 bases lay outside the gene matches. CDR3 length equals 16 residues. The CDR3 region is CASTPLAGGPADTQYF. The CDR3 DNA follows: TGTGCCAGTACCCCCCTAGCGGGAGGGCCGGCAGATACGCAGTATTTT.

J is TRBJ2-7 and V is TRBV11-2; 8 nucleotides line up with TRBD1. Germline V gives CDR1 SGHAT, CDR2 FQNNGV. The CDR3 has 15 amino acids. With V trimmed by 1 base and J by 0 bases, 2 bases remained unmatched. The CDR3 nucleotides read TGTGCCAGCAGCTTAGGGACAGGGATCTCCTACGAGCAGTACTTC. Its translation: CASSLGTGISYEQYF.

This clone was observed once. The chain recombines TRBV18 with TRBJ1-1; D call uncertain. The ends were cut back, 3 bases at V and 3 bases at J, with 11 bases in the middle. The CDR3 runs 14 residues. Germline CDR1 is KGHSH and CDR2 is LQKENI. The CDR3 sequence is CASSPSQRDTEAFF. CDR3 sequence (DNA): TGTGCCAGCTCACCCTCTCAGAGGGACACTGAAGCTTTCTTT.

This chain joins TRBV2 and TRBJ1-1, with D uncertain. The CDR3 loop spans 13 amino acids. Germline CDR1 is SNHLY and CDR2 is FYNNEI. The ends were cut back, 8 bases at V and 4 bases at J, with 14 bases in the middle. CDR3 amino acids: CASRGGFSTEAFF. CDR3 coding DNA: TGTGCCAGCCGTGGAGGTTTCTCCACTGAAGCTTTCTTT.

V and J are TRBV5-1 and TRBJ2-7; 7 bases are shared with TRBD2. The CDR3 covers 14 residues. Germline CDR1 and CDR2: SGHRS and YFSETQ. With 4 bases clipped from V and 9 bases from J, the junction kept 13 bases outside the gene matches. The DNA for the CDR3 is TGCGCCAGCAGCCCCACGGGAGGTTTAGAAGGGCAGTACTTC. Encoded protein: CASSPTGGLEGQYF.

The V call is TRBV19, the J call TRBJ2-1; D remains unclear. The V gene lost 6 bases and the J gene lost 2 bases, with 5 bases spanning the gap. Germline lookup yields CDR1 LNHDA and CDR2 SQIVND (reference sequence). The CDR3 runs to 12 residues. In DNA form, the CDR3 reads TGTGCCAGTAGGGGCCCCTACAATGAGCAGTTCTTC. This encodes CASRGPYNEQFF.

This chain links TRBV5-1 with TRBJ1-1; D is undetermined. V gave up 1 base and J gave up 3 bases, with 7 bases separating them. This CDR3 spans 13 amino acids. Looked up from germline, CDR1 is SGHRS and CDR2 is YFSETQ. For the CDR3, the DNA is TGCGCCAGCAGCTTGAGCCTGGACACTGAAGCTTTCTTT. It translates to CASSLSLDTEAFF.

J is TRBJ2-3 and V is TRBV6-5, with 7 bases lining up with TRBD1. Germline lookup yields CDR1 MNHEY and CDR2 SVGAGI. The J segment lost 9 bases and the V segment lost 5 bases, leaving 14 bases of the junction unmatched. This CDR3 has 15 amino acids. The chain's CDR3 is CASSLSQGFRGTQYF. In DNA, the CDR3 is TGTGCCAGCAGTCTTTCACAGGGGTTCCGAGGGACGCAGTATTTT.

This clone showed up just a few times. The chain combines TRBV9 with TRBJ2-2; D is possibly TRBD1 (6 bases). V was cut by 2 bases and J by 2 bases, with 16 bases left in between. The CDR3 runs 17 residues. Germline CDR1 and CDR2: SGDLS and YYNGEE. CDR3 residues: CASSVSIGTKNTGELFF. CDR3 coding DNA: TGTGCCAGCAGCGTTAGTATAGGGACAAAAAACACCGGGGAGCTGTTTTTT.

This chain links TRBV7-9 with TRBJ1-3, with D maybe TRBD1 (6 bases). The CDR3 covers 15 residues. Between the trimmed V and J ends, which lost 2 bases and 2 bases, there was a span of 10 bases. Germline V lookup: CDR1 SEHNR, CDR2 FQNEAQ (reference sequence). The CDR3 is CASSLRTAAGNTIYF. The DNA for the CDR3 is TGTGCCAGCAGCTTAAGGACAGCTGCTGGAAACACCATATATTTT. The full variable domain, with the rest looked up from reference TRBV7-9 and TRBJ1-3, is DTGVSQNPRHKITKRGQNVTFRCDPISEHNRLYWYRQTLGQGPEFLTYFQNEAQLEKSRLLSDRFSAERPKGSFSTLEIQRTEQGDSAMYLCASSLRTAAGNTIYFGEGSWLTVV.

Details on this clone: At the DNA level, this CDR3 is encoded by other sequences in the same sample as well. The rearrangement links TRBV27 to TRBJ1-1; D is ambiguous. Germline CDR1 MNHEY, CDR2 SMNVEV (reference sequence). The CDR3 is made up of 14 amino acids. V was cut by 2 bases and J by 1 base, with 8 bases left in between. In DNA, the CDR3 is TGTGCCAGCAGTTTAGACCGGGGGAACACTGAAGCTTTCTTT. Translating gives CASSLDRGNTEAFF.

The chain uses TRBV11-2 and TRBJ1-5; 9 nucleotides match TRBD1. The V gene end was trimmed by 1 base and the J gene end by 4 bases; junction bases not matched to a gene: 2. Germline loops: CDR1 SGHAT, CDR2 FQNNGV. The CDR3 contains 15 residues. CDR3 residues: CASSLGDRENQPQHF. CDR3 coding DNA: TGTGCCAGCAGCTTAGGGGACAGGGAGAATCAGCCCCAGCATTTT.

This chain connects TRBV27 to TRBJ1-5; TRBD1 matches 7 bases. CDR1 and CDR2 from the germline V gene are MNHEY and SMNVEV (reference sequence). The trim removed 6 bases at V and 3 bases at J, leaving 8 bases unmatched. This CDR3 region has 15 residues. Here the CDR3 reads CASSLTGQVNQPQHF. The CDR3 region has the DNA TGTGCCAGCAGCCTGACCGGACAGGTCAATCAGCCCCAGCATTTT.

The chain joins TRBV7-9 to TRBJ2-7; TRBD2 matches at 7 bases. The V segment lost 2 bases and the J segment 5 bases; nucleotides outside the gene matches: 6. Germline loops: CDR1 SEHNR, CDR2 FQNEAQ (reference sequence). The CDR3 has 14 amino acids. The CDR3 DNA sequence: TGTGCCAGCAGCTTAAGTGGCGGGAGCCACGAGCAGTACTTC. Protein sequence: CASSLSGGSHEQYF.

The V and J genes are TRBV2 and TRBJ2-7, with a possible D match to TRBD1 (7 bases). In germline, CDR1 is SNHLY, CDR2 FYNNEI. V lost 6 bases and J lost 3, with 15 bases in between. CDR3 length equals 14 residues. As DNA, the CDR3 is TGTGCCAGCAGGCCGCGGGACAGAGACTACGAGCAGTACTTC. Translation gives CASRPRDRDYEQYF.

The chain is built from TRBV19 and TRBJ2-7; 7 bases align to TRBD1. From germline, CDR1 is LNHDA and CDR2 SQIVND (reference sequence). V was pared by 4 bases and J by 9 bases, with 12 bases of the junction left unmatched. The CDR3 runs to 14 residues. The CDR3 spells CASSTGQSGSGQYF. In DNA form, the CDR3 reads TGTGCCAGTAGTACGGGACAGTCTGGGTCCGGGCAGTACTTC.

CDR3 sequence: CASSPDRGLVNEQFF. The DNA for the CDR3 is TGTGCCAGCAGTCCAGACAGGGGGCTGGTCAATGAGCAGTTCTTC. The genes are TRBV27 and TRBJ2-1; the match to TRBD1 covers 10 bases. The CDR3 loop spans 15 amino acids. Germline lookup yields CDR1 MNHEY and CDR2 SMNVEV (reference sequence). J lost 6 bases, V lost 5 bases, and 7 bases had no gene match.

The chain joins TRBV5-1 to TRBJ2-7, with 10 positions matching TRBD2. The CDR3 has 15 residues. V was clipped by 0 bases and J by 6 bases; unmatched bases: 6. CDR1 is SGHRS and CDR2 is YFSETQ in the germline V gene. The CDR3 is CASSLALAGVGEQYF. The CDR3, as DNA: TGCGCCAGCAGCTTGGCGCTAGCGGGAGTAGGCGAGCAGTACTTC.

The chain uses TRBV18 and TRBJ1-5; 7 bases are shared with TRBD1. The CDR3 is 15 amino acids. CDR1 is KGHSH and CDR2 is LQKENI in the germline V gene. V lost 2 bases to trimming and J lost 3 bases; unmatched junction nucleotides: 4. Here the CDR3 DNA reads TGTGCCAGCTCACCAGAGACAGGGTTCAATCAGCCCCAGCATTTT. This encodes CASSPETGFNQPQHF.

The J gene is TRBJ2-1, the V gene TRBV25-1, with a weak D call TRBD2 (5 bases). V lost 3 bases and J lost 0, with 12 bases in between. Germline CDR1 is MGHDK and CDR2 is SYGVNS. The CDR3 totals 16 residues. The CDR3 bases are TGTGCCAGCAGTGACCCAACTAGGAGCTCCTACAATGAGCAGTTCTTC. Encoded protein: CASSDPTRSSYNEQFF.

This sequence joins TRBV5-1 and TRBJ2-3, with 15 bases that match TRBD2. CDR1 is SGHRS, CDR2 YFSETQ, per germline. CDR3 length equals 15 residues. J was trimmed by 6 bases and V by 5 bases; bases with no gene match: 4. The CDR3 is CASRRTSGGEDTQYF. CDR3 nucleotide sequence: TGCGCCAGCAGGCGGACTAGCGGGGGGGAGGATACGCAGTATTTT.

V usage is TRBV11-2 and J usage is TRBJ2-2, with D possibly being TRBD1 (6 bases). V lost 5 bases to trimming and J lost 2 bases, with 12 bases between them. The CDR3 runs 15 residues. Germline V lookup: CDR1 SGHAT, CDR2 FQNNGV. The CDR3: CASSQQGANTGELFF. The CDR3, as DNA: TGTGCCAGCAGCCAACAGGGCGCAAACACCGGGGAGCTGTTTTTT.

This clone was seen more than once but under ten times. The V and J genes are TRBV6-4 and TRBJ2-7, with 8 bases identical to TRBD2. This CDR3 spans 15 amino acids. V dropped 3 bases and J dropped 2; count of bases not matched to a gene: 6. Germline values: CDR1 MRHNA, CDR2 SNTAGT. CDR3 nucleotides: TGTGCCAGCAGTGAGGTAGCGGGGACTCCCTACGAGCAGTACTTC. Protein: CASSEVAGTPYEQYF.

This chain links TRBV23-1 with TRBJ1-2; D remains unclear. TRBV23-1 is placed among ORFs of uncertain function. The CDR3 sequence is 14 residues long. V lost 8 bases, J lost 4 bases, and 17 bases lay in between. CDR3 sequence (DNA): TGCGCCAGCTTTTCGGGTCACCGAAGCTATGGCTACACCTTC. It encodes CASFSGHRSYGYTF.